This T cell receptor (beta chain) appears in the sequencing data of a study of shared clonotypes between healthy human individuals. Whole-study results and caveats: The small donor group covered limited genetic and exposure diversity.

Clones were sequenced by immunoSEQ multiplex PCR, and TCRdb holds only the in-frame ones, with some missing. The table lists more than 2,000,000 clones, about 92% of them singletons, with over 0.12% in the top ten. CDR3 length equals 18 residues. Comments on this clone: Its antigen is unidentified.

The receptor was derived from a man younger than 35 in good health. Sequencing was done on a sample of naive CD4+ T cells sorted from blood. Subset described: CD45RA+ positively selected. The chain carries TRBV21-1 and TRBJ1-2; no check of the table's D call, TRBD1, against the DNA was made. TRBV21-1 is flagged as a pseudogene. The CDR3 DNA is TGTGCCAGCAGCAAACTCCCCTGGACAGGGCTTACAAACTATGGCTACACCTTC. It translates to CASSKLPWTGLTNYGYTF.